Each of the 7 T cell receptor beta chains below was sequenced from the same sample in a study of blood T cells in healthy people across ages. Sample-barcoded 5' priming and a J-beta primer mix drove a second PCR of roughly 7 to 11 cycles. Via MiXCR, TCRdb re-called the 5' RACE reads, giving one row per CDR3 protein. The profile shows 1.6 million or so distinct CDR3 sequences, 30% to 40% of them singletons. Material for sequencing was blood. All receptors derive from a woman in her thirties in good health.

This clonotype was recorded many times. V gene TRBV20-1 combines with J gene TRBJ2-5; TRBD2 agrees at 8 bases. Germline V gene data show CDR1 as DFQATT and CDR2 as SNEGSKA (reference sequence). Germline trimming cut 3 bases from V and 5 bases from J; bases unmatched to any gene: 8. CDR3 length: 14 amino acids. The CDR3 DNA reads as TGCAGTGCTAGGTCATTAGCGGGGTCCGAGACCCAGTACTTC. Translating gives CSARSLAGSETQYF.

This clonotype has more than one count but fewer than ten. This chain connects TRBV15 to TRBJ2-3; D may be TRBD1 or TRBD2 (6 bases each). Germline CDR1 is LNHNV and CDR2 is YYDKDF (reference sequence). The V end was cut by 5 bases, the J end by 0 bases, with 21 bases between. This CDR3 contains 18 residues. The CDR3 DNA follows: TGTGCCACCAGCTATGGAGACGGGAGCCAGGGGAGCACAGATACGCAGTATTTT. Its protein is CATSYGDGSQGSTDTQYF.

This chain links TRBV6-5 with TRBJ2-7; D might be TRBD1 (6 bases). From germline, CDR1 is MNHEY and CDR2 SVGAGI. This CDR3 region has 15 residues. The V end was cut by 0 bases, the J end by 2 bases, with 11 bases between. CDR3: CASSYSTGQPYEQYF. DNA for the CDR3: TGTGCCAGCAGTTACTCGACTGGACAGCCCTACGAGCAGTACTTC.

The CDR3 DNA reads as TGTGCCAGCAGCCCCTCGGGACTAGCGGGAGTTAGATCCTACAATGAGCAGTTCTTC. Its protein is CASSPSGLAGVRSYNEQFF. The chain links TRBV7-3 to TRBJ2-1; 14 bases match TRBD2. Germline CDR1 SGHTA, CDR2 FQGTGA. With 5 bases clipped from V and 1 base from J, the junction kept 10 bases outside the gene matches. The CDR3 loop spans 19 amino acids.

V usage is TRBV3-1 and J usage is TRBJ2-2; TRBD1 is a possible D gene (5 bases). Trimming removed 2 bases at V and 5 bases at J, with 18 bases between. The CDR3 is made up of 17 amino acids. Looked up from germline, CDR1 is LGHDT and CDR2 is YNNKEL (reference sequence). The CDR3 nucleotides are TGTGCCAGCAGCCAATACCCAGGGCAGGTTGAAACCGGGGAGCTGTTTTTT. Translated: CASSQYPGQVETGELFF.

This sequence joins TRBV12-5 and TRBJ1-1; D gene ambiguous. The CDR3 loop spans 13 amino acids. V dropped 5 bases and J dropped 1 base, with 8 bases sitting between them. Germline V gives CDR1 LGHNT, CDR2 FRNRAP. CDR3 nucleotides: TGTGCTAGTGGTCTAAGGCCGAACACTGAAGCTTTCTTT. Protein product: CASGLRPNTEAFF.

This chain uses TRBV29-1 with TRBJ2-2; TRBD1 agrees at 12 bases. The germline V gene encodes CDR1 SQVTM and CDR2 ANQGSEA. The CDR3 runs 16 residues. V trimming: 4 bases; J trimming: 6 bases; junction bases outside the gene matches: 9. Here the CDR3 DNA reads TGCAGCGTTGTCGGGGGGGGACAGGGGGCACCCGGGGAGCTGTTTTTT. Protein: CSVVGGGQGAPGELFF.